This T cell receptor (beta chain) emerged from a study of blood T cell repertoires in COVID-19. The CDR3 extends over 16 amino acids. TCRdb keeps only in-frame clones here, not all; method: immunoSEQ multiplex PCR. This table holds 50,000 to 60,000 clones, about 83% found once. Sequencing was done on a sample of peripheral blood. The chain employs TRBV1 and TRBJ2-7; the D call of TRBD1 is as the table states it, not checked on the DNA. TRBV1 is termed a pseudogene. This TCR came from a man aged 35 to 55 with acute or convalescent COVID-19. DNA for the CDR3: TGCACCAGCAGCCAGACCCGGGACAGGGGGAACTACGAGCAGTACTTC. Translated: CTSSQTRDRGNYEQYF.